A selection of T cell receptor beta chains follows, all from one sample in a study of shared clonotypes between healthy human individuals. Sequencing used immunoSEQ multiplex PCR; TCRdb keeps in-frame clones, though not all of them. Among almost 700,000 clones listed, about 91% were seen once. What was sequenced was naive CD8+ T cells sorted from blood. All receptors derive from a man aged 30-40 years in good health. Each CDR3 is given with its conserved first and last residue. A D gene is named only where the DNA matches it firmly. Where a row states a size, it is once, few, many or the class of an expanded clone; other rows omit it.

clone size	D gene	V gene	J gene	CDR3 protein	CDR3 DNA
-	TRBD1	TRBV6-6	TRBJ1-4	CASRPTGGGEKLFF	TGTGCCAGCAGGCCGACAGGGGGAGGTGAAAAACTGTTTTTT
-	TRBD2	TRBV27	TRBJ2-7	CASRPGTSGIYEQYF	TGTGCCAGCAGACCTGGGACTAGCGGAATATACGAGCAGTACTTC
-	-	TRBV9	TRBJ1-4	CASSDRDINEKARLFF	TGTGCCAGCAGCGACCGGGACATAAATGAAAAGGCGAGACTGTTTTTT
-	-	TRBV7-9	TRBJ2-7	CASSLSGSREQYF	TGTGCCAGCAGCCTCTCGGGGTCGAGGGAGCAGTACTTC
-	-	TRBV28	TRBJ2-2	CASSPHKGNTGELFF	TGTGCCAGCAGTCCCCATAAGGGGAACACCGGGGAGCTGTTTTTT
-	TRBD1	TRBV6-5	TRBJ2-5	CASGTPGQGSQTQYF	TGTGCCAGCGGGACGCCAGGACAGGGGTCCCAGACCCAGTACTTC
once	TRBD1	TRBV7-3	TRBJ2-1	CASSLGQGENNEQFF	TGTGCCAGCAGCTTGGGACAGGGGGAAAACAATGAGCAGTTCTTC
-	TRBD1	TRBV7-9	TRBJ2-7	CASSSTGTPFYEQYF	TGTGCCAGCAGCTCGACAGGGACCCCATTCTACGAGCAGTACTTC
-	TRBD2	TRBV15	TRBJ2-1	CATSRDQGLGLGTSSYNEQFF	TGTGCCACCAGCAGAGATCAGGGTCTAGGACTCGGGACTAGCTCCTACAATGAGCAGTTCTTC
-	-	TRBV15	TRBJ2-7	CATSSGIGDEQYF	TGTGCCACCAGCAGCGGGATCGGGGACGAGCAGTACTTC
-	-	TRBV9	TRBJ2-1	CASSVDPSSYNEQFF	TGTGCCAGCAGCGTCGACCCGAGCTCCTACAATGAGCAGTTCTTC
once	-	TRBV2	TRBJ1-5	CASSDPQTGWVNQPQHF	TGTGCCAGCAGTGATCCCCAAACAGGGTGGGTGAATCAGCCCCAGCATTTT
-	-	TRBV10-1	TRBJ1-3	CASSESLSGNTIYF	TGCGCCAGCAGTGAGTCGCTCTCTGGAAACACCATATATTTT
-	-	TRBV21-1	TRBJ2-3	CASSTRVRGQSSGSTDTQYF	TGTGCCAGCAGCACCCGGGTCAGGGGGCAATCAAGCGGGAGCACAGATACGCAGTATTTT
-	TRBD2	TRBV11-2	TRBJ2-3	CASAFVAGGGTDTQYF	TGTGCCAGCGCCTTTGTAGCGGGAGGGGGTACAGATACGCAGTATTTT
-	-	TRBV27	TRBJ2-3	CASSFVQTSTDTQYF	TGTGCCAGCAGTTTCGTACAGACTAGCACAGATACGCAGTATTTT
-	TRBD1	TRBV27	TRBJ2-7	CASSLGTGVSEQYF	TGTGCCAGCAGTTTAGGGACAGGGGTCTCCGAGCAGTACTTC